The 6 T cell receptor beta chains reported below all come from one sample, sequenced in a study of blood T cell repertoires in COVID-19. Produced via immunoSEQ multiplex PCR; TCRdb's table is partial and in-frame only. The repertoire includes about 200,000 clones, around 79% of them detected once, and under 7% sits in the top ten. Sequenced sample: peripheral blood. The receptors here all came from a woman in her forties with COVID-19, enrolled during active disease.

The gene calls are TRBV6-5 and TRBJ1-5; 7 bases fit TRBD1. The V gene end was trimmed by 4 bases and the J gene end by 5 bases; junction bases not matched to a gene: 8. The CDR3 spans 15 residues. Germline loops: CDR1 MNHEY, CDR2 SVGAGI. In DNA form, the CDR3 reads TGTGCCAGCAGTTCCCTGACAGGGTCGGATCAGCCCCAGCATTTT. It translates to CASSSLTGSDQPQHF.

In its sample, this clone was seen a few times. The J gene is TRBJ1-5, the V gene TRBV3-1 (or the pseudogene TRBV3-2); D uncertain. The CDR3 has 14 amino acids. V gave up 2 bases and J gave up 0 bases, with 5 bases separating them. From germline, CDR1 is LGHDT and CDR2 YNNKEL (reference sequence). The CDR3 is CASSQLYSNQPQHF. Written as DNA, the CDR3 is TGTGCCAGCAGCCAATTATATAGCAATCAGCCCCAGCATTTT.

V usage is TRBV6-5 and J usage is TRBJ1-2, with TRBD1 identical over 10 bases. V lost 0 bases to trimming and J lost 2 bases; unmatched junction nucleotides: 0. The CDR3 extends over 15 amino acids. Germline V CDR1 and CDR2: MNHEY, SVGAGI. The CDR3 nucleotides are TGTGCCAGCAGTTACTCGACAGGGGGCAACTATGGCTACACCTTC. Its translation: CASSYSTGGNYGYTF.

The chain combines TRBV1 with TRBJ1-5. TRBV1 is assigned pseudogene status. The CDR3 is made up of 16 amino acids. CDR3 amino acids: CTSSPVGRDSNQPQHF. The CDR3 DNA is TGCACCAGCAGCCCGGTGGGGAGGGATAGCAATCAGCCCCAGCATTTT.

CDR3 DNA sequence: TGTGCCAGCAGAAGGGGACTAGCGGGAGAGGGGGATACGCAGTATTTT. As protein: CASRRGLAGEGDTQYF. The chain links TRBV2 to TRBJ2-3, with TRBD2 identical over 14 bases. CDR1 is SNHLY, CDR2 FYNNEI, per germline. This CDR3 spans 16 amino acids. V was clipped by 6 bases and J by 6 bases; unmatched bases: 8.

V usage is TRBV2 and J usage is TRBJ1-1, with TRBD1 as a possible D gene (5 bases). This CDR3 has 13 residues. Germline CDR1 is SNHLY and CDR2 is FYNNEI. Trimming removed 6 bases at V and 5 bases at J, with 13 bases between. CDR3 in DNA: TGTGCCAGCAGACCAGGGCCGGCGACTGAAGCTTTCTTT. This sequence encodes CASRPGPATEAFF.